The 23 T cell receptor beta chains presented below share a single source sample, sequenced in a study of T cells in women clearing cervical HPV infection. Clones were sequenced by immunoSEQ multiplex PCR, and TCRdb holds only the in-frame ones, with some missing. The sample shows roughly 34,000 clones, and nearly 7% sits with its ten largest clones. Material: blood buffy coat. The receptors stem from a woman aged 18-69 years with a cervical HPV16 infection that either progressed to CIN3+ or cleared (not recorded which).

As for this clone: Read data end 3 residues before the CDR3 end; the end is taken from the germline J gene. This chain joins TRBV19 and TRBJ1-2; 7 bases map to TRBD1. This CDR3 region has 16 residues. The germline gives CDR1 LNHDA, CDR2 SQIVND (reference sequence). Losses at the gene ends were 5 bases for V and 4 bases for J; bases not matched to a gene: 13. The CDR3 reads CASSPGGNLPTYGYTF. The CDR3 bases that were read are TGTGCCAGTAGTCCAGGGGGGAACTTACCTACCTATGGC.

Concerning this clone itself: The missing CDR3 end, 3 residues past where the read stops, is filled in from the germline J gene. V usage is TRBV18 and J usage is TRBJ1-1; 8 positions match TRBD1. CDR3 length: 14 amino acids. The J segment lost 5 bases and the V segment lost 5 bases, leaving 7 bases of the junction unmatched. Germline assignment: CDR1 KGHSH and CDR2 LQKENI. Incomplete CDR3 DNA: TGTGCCAGCTCAACCCAGGGGGCGCGGACTGAA. It is translated as CASSTQGARTE. The full-length CDR3 reads as CASSTQGARTEAFF.

On this clone itself: The CDR3 end lies 3 residues beyond the end of the read and is filled in from the germline J gene. V is TRBV5-1 and J is TRBJ2-7, with 12 nucleotides matching TRBD2. The CDR3 consists of 15 residues. J lost 5 bases, V lost 0 bases, and 3 bases had no gene match. Germline V lookup: CDR1 SGHRS, CDR2 YFSETQ. CDR3 DNA, as far as it was read: TGCGCCAGCAGCTTGGTGACTAGCGGGAGTAACGAG. This translates into CASSLVTSGSNE. The full-length CDR3 reads as CASSLVTSGSNEQYF.

As concerns this clone: The CDR3 end is not reached by the read, which stops 3 residues before it; the germline J gene fills it in. The J gene is TRBJ1-1, the V gene TRBV19, with a possible D match to TRBD1 (5 bases). The CDR3 extends over 14 amino acids. V was pared by 6 bases and J by 5 bases, with 16 bases between. Looked up from germline, CDR1 is LNHDA and CDR2 is SQIVND (reference sequence). This chain's CDR3 is CASSLNSGRTEAFF. CDR3 DNA (partial): TGTGCCAGTAGCCTAAACTCAGGGAGAACTGAA.

About this clone itself: The CDR3 end falls 3 residues outside the read, so it is completed with the germline J gene. V gene TRBV28 combines with J gene TRBJ2-6; 8 bases match TRBD1. Germline V gene sequence: CDR1 MDHEN, CDR2 SYDVKM. V dropped 5 bases and J dropped 2; count of bases not matched to a gene: 8. This CDR3 is 17 amino acids long. The CDR3 region is CASSSRQGRTGANVLTF. The covered CDR3 bases are TGTGCCAGCAGTAGCCGACAGGGGCGGACTGGGGCCAACGTC. The full variable domain, rest sourced from reference TRBV28 and TRBJ2-6, is DVKVTQSSRYLVKRTGEKVFLECVQDMDHENMFWYRQDPGLGLRLIYFSYDVKMKEKGDIPEGYSVSREKKERFSLILESASTNQTSMYLCASSSRQGRTGANVLTFGAGSRLTVL.

Note on this clone: The read stops 3 residues short of the end of the CDR3; the missing end is completed from the germline J gene. This chain connects TRBV19 to TRBJ2-2; D is ambiguous. This CDR3 region has 15 residues. Germline loops: CDR1 LNHDA, CDR2 SQIVND (reference sequence). Trimming removed 1 base from V and 4 bases from J, with 10 bases in between. The sequenced CDR3 bases are TGTGCCAGTAGTATAGGTGTGGGCTTCACCGGGGAG. Its translation is CASSIGVGFTGE. The entire CDR3 protein is CASSIGVGFTGELFF.

About this clone: The read ends 3 residues shy of where the CDR3 ends; the end is completed using the germline J gene. The V call is TRBV5-1, the J call TRBJ2-3, with 10 bases that match TRBD2. The CDR3 has 15 residues. Germline V gene data show CDR1 as SGHRS and CDR2 as YFSETQ. The CDR3 region is CASSLDTAGGYPQYF. The CDR3 bases that were read are TGCGCCAGCAGCTTGGATACAGCGGGGGGGTATCCG.

Concerning this clone itself: Read coverage stops 3 residues before the CDR3 terminus; the germline J gene supplies the remainder. This chain links TRBV7-3 with TRBJ2-1; TRBD1 matches 9 bases. Germline-derived CDR1 and CDR2 are SGHTA and FQGTGA. V was clipped by 1 base and J by 2 bases; unmatched bases: 6. The CDR3 is made up of 17 amino acids. The chain's CDR3 is CASSLRPGQGTYNEQFF. The CDR3 DNA, read in part, is TGTGCCAGCAGCTTAAGGCCGGGACAGGGAACCTACAATGAG.

As for this clone: The sequence runs out 3 residues before the end of the CDR3; the remainder is reconstructed from the germline J gene. The chain joins TRBV12-3 or TRBV12-4 to TRBJ2-3; 7 bases match TRBD1. V shed 8 bases and J 2 bases; nucleotides not matched to a gene: 7. The CDR3 extends over 14 amino acids. This CDR3 reads CASRRGFVTDTQYF. CDR3 DNA, as far as it was read: TGTGCCAGCCGCAGGGGGTTCGTCACAGATACG.

As regards this clone: From the germline J gene comes the end of the CDR3, since the read stops 3 residues before it. This chain joins TRBV18 and TRBJ1-2; 12 nucleotides agree with TRBD1. Germline-derived CDR1 and CDR2 are KGHSH and LQKENI. This CDR3 is built from 17 residues. The CDR3 reads CASSPPVGQGASYDYTF. The part of the CDR3 DNA that was read is TGTGCCAGCTCACCACCGGTGGGACAGGGGGCCTCCTACGAC.

The CDR3 loop is CASSAWTGGDGYTF. CDR3 bases read: TGCGCCAGCAGCGCGTGGACAGGGGGCGATGGC. The chain couples TRBV5-1 to TRBJ1-2; 11 positions agree with TRBD1. Read coverage stops 3 residues before the CDR3 terminus; the germline J gene supplies the remainder. The CDR3 loop spans 14 amino acids. Germline V gene sequence: CDR1 SGHRS, CDR2 YFSETQ. J lost 6 bases, V lost 4 bases, and 5 bases had no gene match.

Worth noting for this clone: The read falls 3 residues short of the CDR3 end, and the missing part is taken from the germline J gene. V and J are TRBV7-9 and TRBJ1-2; D unresolved. This CDR3 is built from 12 residues. Germline V lookup: CDR1 SEHNR, CDR2 FQNEAQ (reference sequence). The sequenced CDR3 bases are TGTGCCAGCAGCGAGAACTCCTACGAC. This sequence encodes CASSENSYD. The whole CDR3 protein reads CASSENSYDYTF.

As to this clone: The read falls 3 residues short of the CDR3 end, and the missing part is taken from the germline J gene. Within the sample, other DNA sequences also encode this same CDR3. The chain employs TRBV19 and TRBJ1-2; 7 positions match TRBD1. This CDR3 has 14 amino acids. CDR1 and CDR2 from the germline V gene are LNHDA and SQIVND (reference sequence). The part of the CDR3 DNA that was read is TGTGCCAGTAGTATCGGAACAGGGGAATACGAC. Its translation: CASSIGTGEYD. The entire CDR3 protein is CASSIGTGEYDYTF.

In regard to this clone: The CDR3 is cut off 3 residues early in the read; its end comes from the germline J gene. The rearrangement uses TRBV20-1 and TRBJ2-7; D not resolved. The ends were cut back, 7 bases at V and 0 bases at J, with 16 bases in the middle. Per germline, CDR1 DFQATT and CDR2 SNEGSKA (reference sequence). This CDR3 comprises 14 residues. The CDR3 bases that were read are TGCAGTGTACAAGCGCATCCATACTCCTACGAG. As protein: CSVQAHPYSYE. The CDR3 in its entirety is CSVQAHPYSYEQYF.

Note on this clone: Read sequence stops 3 residues before the CDR3 end, and the germline J gene provides the missing end. The gene calls are TRBV7-6 and TRBJ2-1; no firm D call. Germline-derived CDR1 and CDR2 are SGHVS and FNYEAQ. This CDR3 spans 14 amino acids. Trimming took 4 bases from V and 7 from J, leaving 14 bases between them. The part of the CDR3 DNA that was read is TGTGCCAGCAGCTCCCCTTCGGGTCTGAATGAG. Translated: CASSSPSGLNE. The whole CDR3 reads CASSSPSGLNEQFF.

About this clone: The CDR3 is cut off 3 residues early in the read; its end comes from the germline J gene. This chain connects TRBV7-6 to TRBJ2-2, with D uncertain. The CDR3 covers 15 residues. Germline V gene data show CDR1 as SGHVS and CDR2 as FNYEAQ. V dropped 0 bases and J dropped 4 bases, with 9 bases sitting between them. The sequenced CDR3 bases are TGTGCCAGCAGCTTAGCGTCGACTCCCACCGGGGAG. It translates to CASSLASTPTGE. From start to end, the CDR3 is CASSLASTPTGELFF.

For this clone: The CDR3 end is not reached by the read, which stops 3 residues before it; the germline J gene fills it in. The chain combines TRBV20-1 with TRBJ2-5; D remains unclear. There are 14 residues in the CDR3. Germline lookup yields CDR1 DFQATT and CDR2 SNEGSKA (reference sequence). The V and J ends lost 4 bases and 3 bases respectively, with 15 bases between them. The CDR3 sequence is CSATRGARKETQYF. The DNA read from the CDR3 is TGCAGTGCTACTCGCGGAGCAAGGAAAGAGACC.

Remarks on this clone: An end of the junction does not agree with germline; a read error may underlie this. CDR3 DNA (partial): TGTGCCAGCTGTGATTTTACTTCCCGCGCGGAGACC. Translating gives CASCDFTSRAET. The full CDR3 protein reads CASCDFTSRAETQYF. This rearrangement joins TRBV2 to TRBJ2-5; D unclear. The CDR3 end falls 3 residues outside the read, so it is completed with the germline J gene. This CDR3 has 15 residues. The V gene's germline CDR1 is SNHLY and CDR2 FYNNEI.

As concerns this clone: The read ends 3 residues shy of where the CDR3 ends; the end is completed using the germline J gene. The V call is TRBV12-5, the J call TRBJ1-4; 8 bases line up with TRBD1. V lost 0 bases and J lost 2; bases outside the gene matches: 2. The germline gives CDR1 LGHNT, CDR2 FRNRAP. This CDR3 is built from 16 residues. The CDR3 loop is CASGLVQGGTNEKLFF. Partial CDR3 DNA: TGTGCTAGTGGTTTGGTACAGGGGGGCACTAATGAAAAA. Full variable domain (rest looked up from reference TRBV12-5 and TRBJ1-4): DARVTQTPRHKVTEMGQEVTMRCQPILGHNTVFWYRQTMMQGLELLAYFRNRAPLDDSGMPKDRFSAEMPDATLATLKIQPSEPRDSAVYFCASGLVQGGTNEKLFFGSGTQLSVL.

A word on this clone: The CDR3 end is not reached by the read, which stops 3 residues before it; the germline J gene fills it in. The V call is TRBV7-2, the J call TRBJ2-7; D gene ambiguous. Trimming took 1 base from V and 1 from J, leaving 8 bases between them. The CDR3 covers 14 residues. CDR1 SGHTA and CDR2 FQGNSA come from the germline V gene. CDR3 protein: CASSLVVRSYEQYF. The sequenced part of the CDR3 DNA is TGTGCCAGCAGCTTAGTCGTTAGATCCTACGAG.

With respect to this clone: The read ends 3 residues early relative to the CDR3; the germline J gene fills the gap. The V and J genes are TRBV30 and TRBJ1-2; D is unresolved. The CDR3 totals 12 residues. Germline V CDR1 and CDR2: GTSNPN, SVGIG (reference sequence). The CDR3: CAWSSSAYDYTF. The CDR3 DNA, read in part, is TGTGCCTGGAGTTCCAGCGCCTACGAC.

As for this clone: The read halts 3 residues ahead of the CDR3 end, with the missing end drawn from the germline J gene. This chain links TRBV27 with TRBJ2-6; a possible D gene is TRBD1 (5 bases). CDR1 and CDR2 (germline): MNHEY, SMNVEV (reference sequence). V was shortened by 5 bases and J by 1 base, with 18 bases between the two germline ends. There are 18 residues in the CDR3. CDR3 amino acids: CASSPWAEKGSGANVLTF. CDR3 DNA (partial): TGTGCCAGCAGTCCCTGGGCGGAGAAGGGGTCTGGGGCCAACGTC.

Points on this clone: Coverage ceases 3 residues before the CDR3 finishes, and the germline J gene fills in the end. This chain links TRBV20-1 with TRBJ2-7; D is ambiguous. This CDR3 is built from 12 residues. Germline-derived CDR1 and CDR2 are DFQATT and SNEGSKA (reference sequence). V gave up 3 bases and J gave up 1 base, with 7 bases separating them. CDR3 protein: CSASKTSYEQYF. CDR3 bases read: TGCAGTGCTAGTAAGACTTCCTACGAG.